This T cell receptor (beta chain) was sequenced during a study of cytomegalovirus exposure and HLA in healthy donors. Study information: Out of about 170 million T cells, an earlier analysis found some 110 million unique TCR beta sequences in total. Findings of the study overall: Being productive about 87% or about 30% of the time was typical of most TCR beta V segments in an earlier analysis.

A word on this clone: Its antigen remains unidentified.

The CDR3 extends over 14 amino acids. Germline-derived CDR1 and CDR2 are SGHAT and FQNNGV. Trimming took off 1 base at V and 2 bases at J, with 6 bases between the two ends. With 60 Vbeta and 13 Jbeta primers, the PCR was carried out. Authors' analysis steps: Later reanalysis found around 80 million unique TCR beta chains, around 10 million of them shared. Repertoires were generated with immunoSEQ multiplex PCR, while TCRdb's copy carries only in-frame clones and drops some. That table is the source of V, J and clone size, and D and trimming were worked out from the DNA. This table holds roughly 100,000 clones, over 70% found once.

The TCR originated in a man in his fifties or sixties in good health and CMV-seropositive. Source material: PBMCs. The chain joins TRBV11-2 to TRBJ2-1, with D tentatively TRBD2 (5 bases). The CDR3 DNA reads TGTGCCAGCAGCTTAGCGGGAACCTACAATGAGCAGTTCTTC. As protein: CASSLAGTYNEQFF. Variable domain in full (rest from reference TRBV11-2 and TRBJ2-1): EAGVAQSPRYKIIEKRQSVAFWCNPISGHATLYWYQQILGQGPKLLIQFQNNGVVDDSQLPKDRFSAERLKGVDSTLKIQPAKLEDSAVYLCASSLAGTYNEQFFGPGTRLTVL.